Here is one T cell receptor beta chain with its context. This sample is part of a study of control samples from healthy donors and cancer patients. Sequenced by immunoSEQ multiplex PCR; TCRdb stores in-frame clones only, minus some. The sample lists about 150,000 clones; 94% were seen once. Trimming pared 1 base from V and 4 bases from J, leaving 10 bases between. Germline V gene data show CDR1 as SGHRS and CDR2 as YFSETQ. This CDR3 is built from 14 residues. Sequencing was carried out using blood. This TCR was sampled from a middle-aged woman in good health. The chain recombines TRBV5-1 with TRBJ2-3; D is possibly TRBD1 (6 bases). This CDR3 is CASSLRQGSDTQYF. The CDR3 nucleotides are TGCGCCAGCAGCTTGAGGCAGGGGTCAGATACGCAGTATTTT.